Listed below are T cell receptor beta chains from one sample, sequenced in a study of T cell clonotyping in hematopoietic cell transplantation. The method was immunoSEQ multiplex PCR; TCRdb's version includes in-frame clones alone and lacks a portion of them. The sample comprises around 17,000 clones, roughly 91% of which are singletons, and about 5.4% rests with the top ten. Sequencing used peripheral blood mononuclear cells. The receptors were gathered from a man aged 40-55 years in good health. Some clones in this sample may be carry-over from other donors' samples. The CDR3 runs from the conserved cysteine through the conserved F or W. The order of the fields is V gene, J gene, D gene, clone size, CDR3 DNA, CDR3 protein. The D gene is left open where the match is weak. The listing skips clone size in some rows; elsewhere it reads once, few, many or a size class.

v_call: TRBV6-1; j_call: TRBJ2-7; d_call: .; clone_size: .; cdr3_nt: TGTGCCAGCGGCGGACAGACCTACGAGCAGTACTTC; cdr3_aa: CASGGQTYEQYF
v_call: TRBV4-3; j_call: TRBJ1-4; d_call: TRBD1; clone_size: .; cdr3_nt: TGCGCCAGCAGCCAAGGGACAGGGGAGAGTGAAAAACTGTTTTTT; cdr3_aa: CASSQGTGESEKLFF
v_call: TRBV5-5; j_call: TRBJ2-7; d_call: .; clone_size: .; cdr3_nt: TGTGCCAGCAGCTTGGTACAGCGGAGTCACTACGAGCAGTACTTC; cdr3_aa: CASSLVQRSHYEQYF
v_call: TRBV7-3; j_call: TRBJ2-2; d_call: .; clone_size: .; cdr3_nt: TGTGCCAGCAGCTTAGGGCAGAACACCGGGGAGCTGTTTTTT; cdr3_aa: CASSLGQNTGELFF
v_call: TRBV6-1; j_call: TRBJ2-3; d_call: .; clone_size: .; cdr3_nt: TGTGCCAGCGAGACAGATACGCAGTATTTT; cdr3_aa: CASETDTQYF
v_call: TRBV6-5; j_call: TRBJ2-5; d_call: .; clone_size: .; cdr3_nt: TGTGCCAGCAGTACCCGGGAGACCCAGTACTTC; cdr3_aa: CASSTRETQYF
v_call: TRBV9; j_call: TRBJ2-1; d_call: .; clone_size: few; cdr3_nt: TGTGCCAGCAGCTATGCGGGACTCCTTCACAATGAGCAGTTCTTC; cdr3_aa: CASSYAGLLHNEQFF
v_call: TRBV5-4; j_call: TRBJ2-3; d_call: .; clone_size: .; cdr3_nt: TGTGCCAGCAGCTTCTCCGCCCAGCCCGATACGCAGTATTTT; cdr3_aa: CASSFSAQPDTQYF
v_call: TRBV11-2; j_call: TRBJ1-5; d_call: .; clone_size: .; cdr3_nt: TGTGCCAGCAGCGCCCAGGCGAATAGCAATCAGCCCCAGCATTTT; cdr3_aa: CASSAQANSNQPQHF
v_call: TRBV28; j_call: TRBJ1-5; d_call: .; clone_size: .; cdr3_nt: TGTGCCAGCAGTTTTCAGGGTTTCGGCAATCAGCCCCAGCATTTT; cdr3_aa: CASSFQGFGNQPQHF
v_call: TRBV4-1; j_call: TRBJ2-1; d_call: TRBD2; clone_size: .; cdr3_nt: TGCGCCAGCAGCCAAGATCCAACTAGCGGGGTGAGCTCCTACAATGAGCAGTTCTTC; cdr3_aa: CASSQDPTSGVSSYNEQFF
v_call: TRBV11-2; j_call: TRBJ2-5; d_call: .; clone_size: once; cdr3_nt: TGTGCCAGCAGTCAAATCTACAGGGAAGAGACCCAGTACTTC; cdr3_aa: CASSQIYREETQYF
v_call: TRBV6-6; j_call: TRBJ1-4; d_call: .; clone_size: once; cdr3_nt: TGTGCCAGCAGTTACCTAAAGTACGAACTGTTTTTT; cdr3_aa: CASSYLKYELFF
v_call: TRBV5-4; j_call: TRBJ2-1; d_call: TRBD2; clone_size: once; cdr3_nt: TGTGCCAGCAGCTCGGGACTAGCGGGAGGGCCGTACAATGAGCAGTTCTTC; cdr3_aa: CASSSGLAGGPYNEQFF
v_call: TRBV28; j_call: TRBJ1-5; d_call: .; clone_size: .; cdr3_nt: TGTGCCAGCAGTTTGTCCTCACAGGGTGAGCAGCCCCAGCATTTT; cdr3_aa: CASSLSSQGEQPQHF
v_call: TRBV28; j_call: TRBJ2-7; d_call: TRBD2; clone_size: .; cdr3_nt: TGTGCCAGCAACCTCAGCGGGAACTACGAGCAGTACTTC; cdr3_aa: CASNLSGNYEQYF
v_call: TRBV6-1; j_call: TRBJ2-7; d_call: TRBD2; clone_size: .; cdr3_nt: TGTGCCAGCAGTGTCACTAGCGACTCGTCCTACGAGCAGTACTTC; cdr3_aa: CASSVTSDSSYEQYF
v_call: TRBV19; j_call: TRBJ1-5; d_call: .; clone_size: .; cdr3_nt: TGTGCCAGTAGTACGAGACGACGGCCGGGTGGTAGCAATCAGCCCCAGCATTTT; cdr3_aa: CASSTRRRPGGSNQPQHF